A selection of T cell receptor beta chains follows, all from one sample in a study of T cells in Graves' hyperthyroidism and ophthalmopathy. TCRdb itself ran the multiplex PCR reads through MiXCR, one entry per CDR3 protein. The data hold over 500,000 distinct CDR3 sequences, with 14% observed a single time. Input material: blood. These receptors all stem from a woman in her forties with Graves' hyperthyroidism. Both conserved end residues are part of each CDR3. A D gene is named only where the DNA matches it firmly. Clone sizes are given selectively: once, few, many, or a class where the clone is expanded.

many | TRBJ2-5 | TRBV7-2 | - | CASSLEGGRETQYF | TGTGCCAGCAGCTTAGAAGGGGGGAGGGAGACCCAGTACTTC
- | TRBJ2-7 | TRBV7-9 | - | CASSLVGKLWSSYEQYF | TGTGCCAGCAGCTTAGTGGGGAAGCTGTGGAGTTCCTACGAGCAGTACTTC
- | TRBJ2-7 | TRBV5-1 | TRBD1 | CASSLSGQGVYEQHF | TGCGCCAGCAGCTTGTCCGGACAGGGGGTTTACGAGCAGCACTTC
many | TRBJ1-1 | TRBV28 | TRBD1 | CASRSGGGTEAFF | TGTGCCAGCAGGTCAGGGGGGGGGACTGAAGCTTTCTTT
- | TRBJ2-1 | TRBV11-3 | TRBD2 | CASSLQASGGYNEQFF | TGTGCCAGCAGCTTACAGGCTAGCGGGGGGTACAATGAGCAGTTCTTC
- | TRBJ2-2 | TRBV20-1 | - | CSARDRWFGGQLHPKNTGELFF | TGCAGTGCTAGAGATCGGTGGTTTGGGGGCCAACTACACCCGAAGAACACCGGGGAGCTGTTTTTT
many | TRBJ2-1 | TRBV20-1 | TRBD1 | CSARPGDRVGNEQFF | TGCAGTGCGAGGCCGGGGGACAGGGTGGGGAATGAGCAGTTCTTC
few | TRBJ1-1 | TRBV7-3 | - | CASSLNSGHRMNTEAFF | TGTGCCAGCAGCTTAAATTCGGGACACCGAATGAACACTGAAGCTTTCTTT
few | TRBJ1-2 | TRBV12-3/TRBV12-4 | - | CASSLGGRFGYTF | TGTGCCAGCAGTTTGGGGGGCCGATTCGGCTACACCTTC
many | TRBJ1-2 | TRBV30 | TRBD1 | CAWNLYRGLDGYTF | TGTGCCTGGAACCTTTACAGGGGGCTAGATGGCTACACCTTC
- | TRBJ1-2 | TRBV20-1 | - | CSAKQGEGNYGYTF | TGCAGTGCTAAGCAAGGCGAGGGAAACTATGGCTACACCTTC
few | TRBJ1-2 | TRBV11-2 | - | CASSPYEGAGGYTF | TGTGCCAGCAGCCCGTACGAAGGCGCAGGTGGCTACACCTTC
- | TRBJ2-1 | TRBV10-3 | TRBD2 | CAITSGMGAGEQFF | TGTGCCATCACTAGCGGGATGGGGGCGGGTGAGCAGTTCTTC
many | TRBJ2-7 | TRBV27 | - | CASISTEAGVYEQYF | TGTGCCAGCATTTCTACCGAGGCAGGAGTATACGAGCAGTACTTC
few | TRBJ2-7 | TRBV3-1 | TRBD1 | CASSQGTGKTYEQYF | TGTGCCAGCAGCCAAGGGACAGGGAAGACCTACGAGCAGTACTTC
few | TRBJ1-1 | TRBV5-4 | - | CASSTGRENTEAFF | TGTGCCAGCAGCACCGGACGGGAGAACACTGAAGCTTTCTTT
many | TRBJ2-7 | TRBV12-3/TRBV12-4 | TRBD2 | CASSKQAGLGGEQYF | TGTGCCAGCAGCAAACAAGCGGGACTCGGGGGAGAGCAGTACTTC
many | TRBJ2-3 | TRBV3-1 | TRBD1 | CASSQETGGTDTQYF | TGTGCCAGCAGCCAAGAAACAGGGGGAACAGATACGCAGTATTTT
many | TRBJ2-6 | TRBV27 | - | CASSLVGSGANVLTF | TGTGCCAGCAGTTTAGTGGGTTCTGGGGCCAACGTCCTGACTTTC
few | TRBJ2-2 | TRBV6-5 | TRBD1 | CASSYDRGDTGELFF | TGTGCCAGCAGCTATGACAGGGGCGACACCGGGGAGCTGTTTTTT
- | TRBJ1-6 | TRBV20-1 | TRBD1 | CSARSLQAGGSPLHF | TGCAGTGCTAGATCGCTACAGGCAGGGGGTTCACCCCTCCACTTT
few | TRBJ1-4 | TRBV5-1 | - | CASRTDHNEKLFF | TGCGCCAGCAGGACGGACCATAATGAAAAACTGTTTTTT
many | TRBJ2-1 | TRBV7-9 | TRBD1 | CASSTWDREVYEQFF | TGTGCCAGCAGCACTTGGGACAGGGAAGTCTATGAGCAGTTCTTC
many | TRBJ2-3 | TRBV20-1 | TRBD2 | CSAPPSGRASDTQYF | TGCAGTGCTCCGCCTAGCGGGAGGGCCTCAGATACGCAGTATTTT
- | TRBJ1-1 | TRBV5-4 | TRBD1 | CASSRTGAGANTEAFF | TGTGCCAGCAGTAGAACAGGGGCGGGTGCGAACACTGAAGCTTTCTTT
many | TRBJ2-7 | TRBV7-2 | - | CASSLVTIGPYEQYF | TGTGCCAGCAGCTTAGTAACGATAGGGCCCTACGAGCAGTACTTC
many | TRBJ1-4 | TRBV12-3/TRBV12-4 | - | CASSLGFEKLFF | TGTGCCAGCAGTTTAGGATTTGAAAAACTGTTTTTT
few | TRBJ2-5 | TRBV7-8 | - | CASSSQAPGAGETQYF | TGTGCCAGCAGCTCTCAGGCCCCAGGGGCTGGAGAGACCCAGTACTTC
many | TRBJ2-5 | TRBV7-9 | - | CASSKLGQPETQYF | TGTGCCAGCAGCAAATTAGGACAGCCAGAGACCCAGTACTTC
many | TRBJ1-5 | TRBV3-1 | TRBD1 | CASSQDAGGNQPQHF | TGTGCCAGCAGCCAAGACGCAGGGGGAAATCAGCCCCAGCATTTT